This TCR beta chain stems from a study of shared clonotypes between healthy human individuals. J gave up 6 bases and V 4 bases, and 19 bases lay outside the gene matches. From germline, CDR1 is ENHRY and CDR2 SYGVKD. The CDR3 sequence is 18 residues long. The table lists this clone with a count of one. Method: immunoSEQ multiplex PCR; TCRdb's copy keeps in-frame clones and lacks some. The top ten clones hold around 1.7% of a sample with around 1,900,000 clones, 93% of them seen once. CD8 cells regarded as naive lacked CD45RO, were positively chosen for CCR7, and omitted terminally differentiated effector memory CD45RA+ cells.

The chain joins TRBV10-3 to TRBJ2-3, with TRBD2 matching over 7 bases. Sequencing was performed on naive CD8+ T cells from PBMCs. The sequence came from a man aged 18 to 30 in good health. Some clones in this sample may be carry-over from other donors' samples. The CDR3 region is CAISAVQAGTLSGDTQYF. Here the CDR3 DNA reads TGTGCCATCAGTGCCGTTCAAGCGGGAACCCTCTCGGGGGATACGCAGTATTTT.